What follows are 20 T cell receptor beta chains derived from one specimen sequenced in a study of cytomegalovirus exposure and HLA in healthy donors. A multiplex PCR was run with 60 Vbeta primers and 13 Jbeta primers. Repertoires were generated with immunoSEQ multiplex PCR, while TCRdb's copy carries only in-frame clones and drops some. The data show more than 95,000 clones, 60% to 85% seen once. Source material: PBMCs. All receptors come from a woman aged 18 to 35 in good health and CMV-seronegative.

V and J are TRBV28 and TRBJ1-2, with D maybe TRBD1 (5 bases). The CDR3 extends over 12 amino acids. Trimming shortened V by 3 bases and J by 5 bases, and 7 bases separated the two germline ends. In germline, CDR1 is MDHEN, CDR2 SYDVKM. CDR3 region: CASSFSGYGYTF. In DNA form, the CDR3 reads TGTGCCAGCAGTTTTTCAGGGTATGGCTACACCTTC.

This sequence joins TRBV19 and TRBJ2-3; possible D gene TRBD2, 5 bases. Germline V CDR1 and CDR2: LNHDA, SQIVND (reference sequence). V was shortened by 5 bases and J by 6 bases, with 12 bases between the two germline ends. The CDR3 runs 13 residues. The CDR3 loop reads CASSAVASDTQYF. CDR3 bases: TGTGCCAGTAGTGCAGTAGCGTCCGATACGCAGTATTTT.

CDR3 sequence: CASSLDGRGMGVYNEQFF. CDR3 DNA: TGCGCCAGCAGCTTGGATGGTCGGGGAATGGGCGTCTACAATGAGCAGTTCTTC. V usage is TRBV5-1 and J usage is TRBJ2-1; TRBD2 might be the D (5 bases). Per germline, CDR1 SGHRS and CDR2 YFSETQ. The CDR3 loop spans 18 amino acids. V shed 0 bases and J shed 3 bases, with 19 bases lying between them.

The CDR3 DNA reads as TGTGCCAGCACCCGACAGGGGGCGGATGGCTACACCTTC. Translation: CASTRQGADGYTF. The chain recombines TRBV6-5 with TRBJ1-2; 10 nucleotides agree with TRBD1. The trim removed 7 bases at V and 6 bases at J, leaving 5 bases unmatched. Germline V gives CDR1 MNHEY, CDR2 SVGAGI. The CDR3 loop spans 13 amino acids.

This clone appeared a single time. CDR3 sequence (DNA): TGTGCCAGCAGTTTAATTCAGGGCGCGGGGAAAGAGACCCAGTACTTC. Translation gives CASSLIQGAGKETQYF. This chain uses TRBV28 with TRBJ2-5, with a tentative D call TRBD2 (6 bases). Germline values: CDR1 MDHEN, CDR2 SYDVKM. The CDR3 totals 16 residues. Trimming took 2 bases from V and 3 from J, leaving 16 bases between them.

This rearrangement joins TRBV6-5 to TRBJ1-1; D unresolved. V lost 2 bases, J lost 0 bases, and 13 bases lay in between. Germline CDR1 MNHEY, CDR2 SVGAGI. The CDR3 extends over 16 amino acids. CDR3 in amino acids: CASSYRDTRMNTEAFF. CDR3 DNA: TGTGCCAGCAGTTACAGAGACACTCGAATGAACACTGAAGCTTTCTTT.

The chain is built from TRBV2 and TRBJ2-3; a weak D match, TRBD1 (6 bases). V shed 5 bases and J shed 0 bases, with 12 bases lying between them. The CDR3 has 15 amino acids. CDR1 is SNHLY, CDR2 FYNNEI, per germline. As DNA, the CDR3 is TGTGCCAGCAGTCGACAGGCCCTTAGCACAGATACGCAGTATTTT. Its translation: CASSRQALSTDTQYF.

The chain links TRBV4-1 to TRBJ2-3, with TRBD2 as a possible D gene (7 bases). CDR3 length: 17 residues. The germline gives CDR1 MGHRA, CDR2 YSYEKL. The ends were cut back, 1 base at V and 0 bases at J, with 14 bases in the middle. The CDR3 region has the DNA TGCGCCAGCAGCCAAGGGTCCGGGGGGCCCAGCACAGATACGCAGTATTTT. Protein product: CASSQGSGGPSTDTQYF.

The chain has TRBV4-1 and TRBJ1-6; 7 bases are a match to TRBD1. The junction had 3 bases not matched to a gene; V was cut back by 5 bases and J by 5 bases. Per germline, CDR1 MGHRA and CDR2 YSYEKL. The CDR3 is made up of 14 amino acids. CDR3 in amino acids: CASSAGTDNSPLHF. In DNA form, the CDR3 reads TGCGCCAGCAGCGCCGGGACAGATAATTCACCCCTCCACTTT.

This clone was detected a few times. This chain uses TRBV27 with TRBJ2-5, with 9 bases lining up with TRBD2. The CDR3 totals 14 residues. Looked up from germline, CDR1 is MNHEY and CDR2 is SMNVEV (reference sequence). With V trimmed by 3 bases and J by 6 bases, 5 bases remained unmatched. For the CDR3, the DNA is TGTGCCAGCAGTTTTAGCGGGGGTTATAAGACCCAGTACTTC. Amino acids: CASSFSGGYKTQYF.

The rearrangement joins TRBV28 to TRBJ1-5; 7 bases line up with TRBD1. The germline V gene encodes CDR1 MDHEN and CDR2 SYDVKM. This CDR3 has 15 residues. Trimming cost V 4 bases and J 6 bases; bases outside gene matches: 9. CDR3 sequence reads: CASSSPPAGGQPQHF. The CDR3 nucleotides are TGTGCCAGCAGTTCCCCTCCGGCAGGGGGTCAGCCCCAGCATTTT. Complete variable domain (other parts from reference TRBV28 and TRBJ1-5): DVKVTQSSRYLVKRTGEKVFLECVQDMDHENMFWYRQDPGLGLRLIYFSYDVKMKEKGDIPEGYSVSREKKERFSLILESASTNQTSMYLCASSSPPAGGQPQHFGDGTRLSIL.

The chain joins TRBV11-2 to TRBJ1-4, with 7 bases lining up with TRBD1. Germline CDR1 SGHAT, CDR2 FQNNGV. Losses at the gene ends were 1 base for V and 0 bases for J; bases not matched to a gene: 2. The CDR3 consists of 16 residues. CDR3 DNA sequence: TGTGCCAGCAGCTTAGGGGGACAGCCAACTAATGAAAAACTGTTTTTT. This sequence encodes CASSLGGQPTNEKLFF. The whole variable domain, remainder taken from reference TRBV11-2 and TRBJ1-4, is EAGVAQSPRYKIIEKRQSVAFWCNPISGHATLYWYQQILGQGPKLLIQFQNNGVVDDSQLPKDRFSAERLKGVDSTLKIQPAKLEDSAVYLCASSLGGQPTNEKLFFGSGTQLSVL.

The rearrangement joins TRBV5-4 to TRBJ1-1; D is uncertain. CDR1 is SGHNT, CDR2 YYREEE, per germline (reference sequence). CDR3 size: 16 residues. V was trimmed by 4 bases and J by 1 base, leaving 17 bases between them. CDR3 protein: CASSRRAGPRNTEAFF. CDR3 sequence (DNA): TGTGCCAGCAGCCGGAGGGCAGGTCCCAGGAACACTGAAGCTTTCTTT.

The V gene is TRBV5-1, the J gene TRBJ2-2; TRBD1 matches 9 bases. This CDR3 is built from 15 residues. Germline V gene lookup returns CDR1 SGHRS and CDR2 YFSETQ. Trimming removed 6 bases from V and 5 bases from J; junction bases left unmatched: 8. CDR3 region: CASKDRTGETGELFF. CDR3 coding DNA: TGCGCCAGCAAGGATCGGACAGGGGAAACCGGGGAGCTGTTTTTT.

The rearrangement uses TRBV5-1 and TRBJ1-2, with D possibly being TRBD1 (5 bases). This CDR3 is built from 13 residues. The germline V gene encodes CDR1 SGHRS and CDR2 YFSETQ. The V end lost 7 bases, the J end lost 4 bases, and 14 bases lay between the germline ends. The CDR3 loop reads CASARRDGYGYTF. In DNA, the CDR3 is TGCGCCAGCGCCCGGAGGGACGGCTATGGCTACACCTTC.

This clone has just a few counts. The chain couples TRBV6-1 to TRBJ1-6, with D possibly TRBD1 on 5 matching bases. CDR1 and CDR2 from the germline V gene are MNHNS and SASEGT. The V and J ends lost 2 bases and 9 bases respectively, with 17 bases between them. This CDR3 has 16 residues. The CDR3 DNA is TGTGCCAGCAGTGAAAGGGCGGGGGATTCTAGTTCACCCCTCCACTTT. Its translation is CASSERAGDSSSPLHF.

The chain recombines TRBV7-9 with TRBJ1-3; unclear D gene. Per germline, CDR1 SEHNR and CDR2 FQNEAQ (reference sequence). The CDR3 consists of 13 residues. Trimming removed 4 bases at V and 6 bases at J, with 10 bases between. CDR3: CASSSPGTNTIYF. In nucleotides, the CDR3 is TGTGCCAGCAGCTCACCGGGAACAAACACCATATATTTT.

This chain joins TRBV7-9 and TRBJ1-1; D unclear. V was shortened by 2 bases and J by 0 bases, with 4 bases between the two germline ends. Germline V CDR1 and CDR2: SEHNR, FQNEAQ (reference sequence). This CDR3 contains 13 residues. The chain's CDR3 is CASSLTVNTEAFF. The CDR3 nucleotides read TGTGCCAGCAGCTTAACAGTGAACACTGAAGCTTTCTTT.

CDR3 coding DNA: TGTGCCAGCAGTTACGACAACGGGACAGTATACACTGAAGCTTTCTTT. Translating gives CASSYDNGTVYTEAFF. This sequence joins TRBV6-6 and TRBJ1-1; 7 positions agree with TRBD1. Germline loops: CDR1 MNHNY, CDR2 SVGAGI (reference sequence). The CDR3 contains 16 residues. J was trimmed by 3 bases and V by 2 bases; bases with no gene match: 9.

The J gene is TRBJ1-5, the V gene TRBV15; TRBD1 matches at 9 bases. Germline lookup yields CDR1 LNHNV and CDR2 YYDKDF (reference sequence). The CDR3 length is 15 residues. V dropped 3 bases and J dropped 6; count of bases not matched to a gene: 6. This chain's CDR3 is CATSRTGGNGQPQHF. CDR3 DNA: TGTGCCACCAGCAGGACAGGGGGTAACGGTCAGCCCCAGCATTTT.